This record looks at one T cell receptor (beta chain) sequence and its context. Deletions cut 5 bases from V and 6 bases from J, with 14 bases between. The CDR3 has 13 residues. In germline, CDR1 is MGHRA, CDR2 YSYEKL. The sample is drawn from a study of blood T cell repertoires in COVID-19. Method: immunoSEQ multiplex PCR; TCRdb's copy keeps in-frame clones and lacks some. The data hold about 310,000 clones, with roughly 90% observed a single time. V usage is TRBV4-1 and J usage is TRBJ2-7; D perhaps matches TRBD1 (6 bases). Sequenced material: PBMCs or T cells enriched from blood (not recorded which). The TCR was taken from a man in his 60s who had recovered from COVID-19. The CDR3 DNA is TGCGCCAGCAGCTCGACAGGTCGGGGCGAGCAGTACTTC. It yields the protein CASSSTGRGEQYF.